Shown below are 4 T cell receptor beta chains from a single sample sequenced in a study of T-cell reconstitution after alpha-beta-depleted transplantation in children. Unique molecular identifiers were incorporated when the TCRbeta library was constructed. TCRdb reprocessed the PCR reads via MiXCR and lists one record per CDR3 protein. The sample lists 200,000 to 250,000 distinct CDR3 sequences, roughly 10% occurring once. The material was PBMCs from the stem cell graft donor, obtained from the stem cell graft. The receptors derive from a human donor who donated a stem cell graft to a child with acute lymphoblastic leukemia.

This sequence joins TRBV18 and TRBJ2-7; 9 nucleotides match TRBD1. CDR1 and CDR2 from the germline V gene are KGHSH and LQKENI. The CDR3 extends over 16 amino acids. V dropped 3 bases and J dropped 7; count of bases not matched to a gene: 13. CDR3: CASSPAGQGIGGEQYF. The CDR3 DNA reads as TGTGCCAGCTCACCGGCCGGACAGGGGATTGGGGGGGAGCAGTACTTC. Full variable domain (missing parts from reference TRBV18 and TRBJ2-7): NAGVMQNPRHLVRRRGQEARLRCSPMKGHSHVYWYRQLPEEGLKFMVYLQKENIIDESGMPKERFSAEFPKEGPSILRIQQVVRGDSAAYFCASSPAGQGIGGEQYFGPGTRLTVT.

The chain recombines TRBV7-2 with TRBJ1-2; TRBD1 might be the D (6 bases). Germline CDR1 reads SGHTA; CDR2 reads FQGNSA. Trimming cost V 5 bases and J 7 bases, with 14 bases left between them. This CDR3 region has 13 residues. The CDR3 nucleotides are TGTGCCAGCAGCGAACGCGCAGGGGCTGGCTACACCTTC. As protein: CASSERAGAGYTF.

This clonotype was counted a few times. The V and J genes are TRBV27 and TRBJ2-1, with TRBD2 matching 8 bases. The junction had 7 bases not matched to a gene; V was cut back by 3 bases and J by 0 bases. Germline V gene data show CDR1 as MNHEY and CDR2 as SMNVEV (reference sequence). The CDR3 is 17 residues long. CDR3 sequence: CASSFGGAGVSYNEQFF. The CDR3 DNA is TGTGCCAGCAGTTTCGGAGGAGCGGGGGTCTCCTACAATGAGCAGTTCTTC.

This clonotype turned up a few times. This chain uses TRBV11-2 with TRBJ2-5, with D maybe TRBD2 (6 bases). Germline lookup yields CDR1 SGHAT and CDR2 FQNNGV. Trimming left V 5 bases short and J 6 bases short, with 16 bases between. The CDR3 covers 14 residues. The CDR3 DNA is TGTGCCAGCAGCCTTAGCGTGGGGGGACAGACCCAGTACTTC. Amino acid sequence: CASSLSVGGQTQYF.